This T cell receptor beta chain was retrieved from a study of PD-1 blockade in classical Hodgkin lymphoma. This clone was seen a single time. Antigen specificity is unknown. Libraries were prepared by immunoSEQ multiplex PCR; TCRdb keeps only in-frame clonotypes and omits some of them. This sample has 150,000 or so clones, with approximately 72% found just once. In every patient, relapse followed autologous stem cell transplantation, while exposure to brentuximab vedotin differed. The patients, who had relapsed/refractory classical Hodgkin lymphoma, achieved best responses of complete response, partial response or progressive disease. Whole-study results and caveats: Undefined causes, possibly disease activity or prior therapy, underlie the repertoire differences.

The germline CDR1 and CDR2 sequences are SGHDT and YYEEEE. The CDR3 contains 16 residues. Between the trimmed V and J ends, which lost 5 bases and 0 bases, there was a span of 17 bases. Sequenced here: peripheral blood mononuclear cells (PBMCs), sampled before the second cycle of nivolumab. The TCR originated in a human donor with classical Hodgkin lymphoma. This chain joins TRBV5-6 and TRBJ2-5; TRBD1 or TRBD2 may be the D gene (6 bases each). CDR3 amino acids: CASSFDTGANQETQYF. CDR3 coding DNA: TGTGCCAGCAGTTTTGATACGGGGGCGAACCAAGAGACCCAGTACTTC.